This entry lists 31 T cell receptor beta chains sequenced from one sample in a study of blood T cell repertoires in COVID-19. Produced via immunoSEQ multiplex PCR; TCRdb's table is partial and in-frame only. The sample carries 150,000 to 200,000 clones, about 86% recorded once. The sequencing input was peripheral blood. The receptors shown here come from an older woman with COVID-19, enrolled during active disease.

The chain employs TRBV7-2 and TRBJ2-7; no firm D call. Trimming shortened V by 2 bases and J by 3 bases, and 5 bases separated the two germline ends. The CDR3 runs 12 residues. CDR1 is SGHTA and CDR2 is FQGNSA in the germline V gene. The CDR3: CASSLPSYEQYF. CDR3 in DNA: TGTGCCAGCAGCTTACCGAGCTACGAGCAGTACTTC. Complete variable domain (other parts from reference TRBV7-2 and TRBJ2-7): GAGVSQSPSNKVTEKGKDVELRCDPISGHTALYWYRQSLGQGLEFLIYFQGNSAPDKSGLPSDRFSAERTGGSVSTLTIQRTQQEDSAVYLCASSLPSYEQYFGPGTRLTVT.

This chain links TRBV5-5 with TRBJ2-2; 12 bases map to TRBD1. V lost 2 bases to trimming and J lost 7 bases; unmatched junction nucleotides: 6. This CDR3 region has 16 residues. Germline CDR1 reads SGHKS; CDR2 reads YYEKEE (reference sequence). CDR3 sequence: CASSLAGTGGRGELFF. CDR3 in DNA: TGTGCCAGCAGCTTAGCCGGGACAGGGGGCCGCGGGGAGCTGTTTTTT. The full variable domain, with the rest looked up from reference TRBV5-5 and TRBJ2-2, is DAGVTQSPTHLIKTRGQQVTLRCSPISGHKSVSWYQQVLGQGPQFIFQYYEKEERGRGNFPDRFSARQFPNYSSELNVNALLLGDSALYLCASSLAGTGGRGELFFGEGSRLTVL.

The chain has TRBV24-1 and TRBJ2-1; 9 bases match TRBD1. Germline V gene data show CDR1 as KGHDR and CDR2 as SFDVKD. CDR3 size: 15 residues. The J segment lost 8 bases and the V segment lost 1 base, leaving 5 bases of the junction unmatched. The CDR3 sequence: CATSDFGQGHYEQFF. In DNA form, the CDR3 reads TGTGCCACCAGTGATTTCGGACAGGGGCACTATGAGCAGTTCTTC.

Only one count was recorded for this clone. The chain uses TRBV24-1 and TRBJ2-6; D is perhaps TRBD1 (5 bases). The CDR3 is made up of 16 amino acids. Trimming removed 4 bases from V and 4 bases from J, with 13 bases in between. CDR1 and CDR2 (germline): KGHDR, SFDVKD. The CDR3 region is CATSDPKGPGANVLTF. The CDR3 DNA is TGTGCCACCAGTGACCCTAAGGGGCCAGGGGCCAACGTCCTGACTTTC.

Points on this clone: A far larger clone is just one base off, so this is likely a read error. The rearrangement uses TRBV6-5 and TRBJ1-4, with 9 bases that match TRBD1. CDR1 is MNHEY, CDR2 SVGAGI, per germline. The length of the CDR3 is 13 residues. Germline trimming cut 6 bases from V and 7 bases from J; bases unmatched to any gene: 3. The CDR3 here is CASSRDRVEKLFF. The CDR3 region has the DNA TGTGCCAGCAGCCGGGACAGGGTTGAAAAACTGTTTTTT.

This clone was detected once. This chain links TRBV30 with TRBJ1-2; 7 bases line up with TRBD1. The trim removed 3 bases at V and 3 bases at J, leaving 4 bases unmatched. The V gene's germline CDR1 is GTSNPN and CDR2 SVGIG (reference sequence). This CDR3 spans 13 amino acids. The CDR3 DNA sequence: TGTGCCTGGAGGGAACAGGGGTACTATGGCTACACCTTC. This gives the protein CAWREQGYYGYTF.

This chain links TRBV9 with TRBJ2-5, with D possibly TRBD1 on 6 matching bases. The CDR3 loop spans 13 amino acids. The germline V gene encodes CDR1 SGDLS and CDR2 YYNGEE. Trimming stripped 2 bases from V and 7 bases from J, with 12 bases between. CDR3 region: CASSVPRQATQYF. The CDR3 DNA reads TGTGCCAGCAGCGTCCCGAGACAGGCGACCCAGTACTTC.

The V gene is TRBV7-2, the J gene TRBJ1-2; D call uncertain. Germline CDR1 reads SGHTA; CDR2 reads FQGNSA. The V gene lost 1 base and the J gene lost 3 bases, with 9 bases spanning the gap. The CDR3 has 14 amino acids. CDR3 nucleotides: TGTGCCAGCAGCTTAGTGTCGGCGGACTATGGCTACACCTTC. Its protein is CASSLVSADYGYTF.

This chain joins TRBV21-1 and TRBJ1-1; TRBD1, as called in the table, went unchecked against the DNA. TRBV21-1 is a pseudogene locus. The CDR3 sequence is 15 residues long. Written as DNA, the CDR3 is TGTGCCAGCAGGTCCGCAGGGGGCTGGAACACTGAAGCTTTCTTT. It codes for CASRSAGGWNTEAFF.

The chain links TRBV19 to TRBJ1-3; D not certain. CDR1 and CDR2 from the germline V gene are LNHDA and SQIVND (reference sequence). Deletions cut 3 bases from V and 4 bases from J, with 7 bases between. This CDR3 has 13 residues. CDR3 bases: TGTGCCAGTAGTATTAACAACGGAAACACCATATATTTT. This translates into CASSINNGNTIYF.

This rearrangement joins TRBV6-2 or TRBV6-3 to TRBJ2-3, with 8 bases fitting TRBD2. The junction had 10 bases not matched to a gene; V was cut back by 6 bases and J by 2 bases. Germline lookup yields CDR1 MNHEY and CDR2 SVGEGT. CDR3 length: 16 residues. The CDR3 DNA is TGTGCCAGCAGCCGCCCCATAGCGGGGTCCACAGATACGCAGTATTTT. Its protein is CASSRPIAGSTDTQYF.

The chain is built from TRBV7-3 and TRBJ1-1; maybe TRBD1 (5 bases). Trimming shortened V by 0 bases and J by 5 bases, and 16 bases separated the two germline ends. The CDR3 contains 16 residues. The germline CDR1 and CDR2 sequences are SGHTA and FQGTGA. CDR3 nucleotides: TGTGCCAGCAGCTTAACAATGATCACGGGGGGGACTGAAGCTTTCTTT. This gives the protein CASSLTMITGGTEAFF. Looking up the rest from reference TRBV7-3 and TRBJ1-1 gives the full variable domain: GAGVSQTPSNKVTEKGKYVELRCDPISGHTALYWYRQSLGQGPEFLIYFQGTGAADDSGLPNDRFFAVRPEGSVSTLKIQRTERGDSAVYLCASSLTMITGGTEAFFGQGTRLTVV.

There are a few counts of this clone. The V call is TRBV7-6, the J call TRBJ2-5, with D possibly matching TRBD2 (6 bases). The CDR3 length is 19 residues. Trimming removed 1 base at V and 4 bases at J, with 25 bases between. Germline values: CDR1 SGHVS, CDR2 FNYEAQ. The CDR3 spells CASSLVYRRGTNRGETQYF. The CDR3 region has the DNA TGTGCCAGCAGCTTAGTTTATAGGCGGGGAACCAATAGGGGAGAGACCCAGTACTTC.

The J gene is TRBJ1-1, the V gene TRBV25-1; D not certain. Germline loops: CDR1 MGHDK, CDR2 SYGVNS. The V end was cut by 5 bases, the J end by 6 bases, with 13 bases between. The CDR3 sequence is 13 residues long. CDR3 residues: CASSFFSGPEAFF. CDR3 DNA sequence: TGTGCCAGCAGTTTCTTTTCGGGTCCTGAAGCTTTCTTT. The whole variable domain, remainder taken from reference TRBV25-1 and TRBJ1-1, is EADIYQTPRYLVIGTGKKITLECSQTMGHDKMYWYQQDPGMELHLIHYSYGVNSTEKGDLSSESTVSRIRTEHFPLTLESARPSHTSQYLCASSFFSGPEAFFGQGTRLTVV.

The gene calls are TRBV9 and TRBJ2-5; 9 nucleotides align to TRBD1. This CDR3 is built from 16 residues. The germline gives CDR1 SGDLS, CDR2 YYNGEE. Trimming removed 3 bases from V and 2 bases from J; junction bases left unmatched: 8. The CDR3 protein is CASSANRDRAQETQYF. CDR3 DNA sequence: TGTGCCAGCAGCGCCAACCGGGACAGGGCACAAGAGACCCAGTACTTC.

This clone was recorded a few times. The chain joins TRBV27 to TRBJ2-1; TRBD2 aligns across 13 bases. Germline V CDR1 and CDR2: MNHEY, SMNVEV (reference sequence). The CDR3 sequence is 19 residues long. The ends lost 5 bases at V and 0 bases at J; junction bases unmatched: 10. CDR3 loop: CASSPGTSGVVSSYNEQFF. In DNA form, the CDR3 reads TGTGCCAGCAGTCCCGGGACTAGCGGGGTTGTGAGCTCCTACAATGAGCAGTTCTTC.

A word on this clone: The sample contains more than one DNA sequence encoding this CDR3. The chain couples TRBV30 to TRBJ1-5, with D possibly being TRBD1 (6 bases). This CDR3 has 13 amino acids. V lost 1 base, J lost 7 bases, and 11 bases lay in between. Germline CDR1 GTSNPN, CDR2 SVGIG (reference sequence). The CDR3 region has the DNA TGTGCCTGGAGTGGTAACAGGGACCAGCCCCAGCATTTT. Protein product: CAWSGNRDQPQHF. Looking up the rest from reference TRBV30 and TRBJ1-5 gives the full variable domain: SQTIHQWPATLVQPVGSPLSLECTVEGTSNPNLYWYRQAAGRGLQLLFYSVGIGQISSEVPQNLSASRPQDRQFILSSKKLLLSDSGFYLCAWSGNRDQPQHFGDGTRLSIL.

This clone was seen more than once but under ten times. V gene TRBV6-1 combines with J gene TRBJ1-2, with D hard to call. This CDR3 has 11 residues. Per the germline V gene, CDR1 is MNHNS and CDR2 is SASEGT. Trimming left V 3 bases short and J 6 bases short, with 5 bases between. The CDR3 region is CASSDGDGYTF. DNA of the CDR3: TGTGCCAGCAGTGACGGGGATGGCTACACCTTC.

This clone was detected only a few times. The chain couples TRBV10-3 to TRBJ1-5; tentative D call: TRBD1 (5 bases). V lost 4 bases to trimming and J lost 4 bases, with 11 bases between them. This CDR3 is 14 amino acids long. Germline CDR1 and CDR2: ENHRY and SYGVKD. The CDR3 DNA reads as TGTGCCATCAGTGTCCAGGGTTTTAATCAGCCCCAGCATTTT. Protein sequence: CAISVQGFNQPQHF.

CDR3 loop: CASSQTGDNSPLHF. The CDR3 DNA follows: TGCGCCAGCAGTCAGACAGGAGATAATTCACCCCTCCACTTT. This chain uses TRBV5-1 with TRBJ1-6, with D perhaps matching TRBD1 (6 bases). Germline V CDR1 and CDR2: SGHRS, YFSETQ. V lost 5 bases to trimming and J lost 5 bases, with 11 bases between them. This CDR3 has 14 amino acids.

Concerning this clone itself: Other DNA sequences in this sample translate to the same CDR3. V and J are TRBV19 and TRBJ1-1; 8 positions agree with TRBD1. Germline lookup yields CDR1 LNHDA and CDR2 SQIVND (reference sequence). The junction had 2 bases not matched to a gene; V was cut back by 3 bases and J by 2 bases. The CDR3 loop spans 14 amino acids. The CDR3 loop reads CASSIQGANTEAFF. The DNA for the CDR3 is TGTGCCAGTAGTATTCAGGGGGCAAACACTGAAGCTTTCTTT.

The chain is built from TRBV11-3 and TRBJ2-3; D is unclear. The CDR3 length is 11 residues. Trimming removed 10 bases at V and 1 base at J, with 6 bases between. Germline lookup yields CDR1 SGHNT and CDR2 YENEEA. This chain's CDR3 is CATGRTDTQYF. CDR3 DNA sequence: TGTGCCACCGGTCGCACAGATACGCAGTATTTT.

The chain uses TRBV2 and TRBJ1-3; D not resolved. Trimming removed 2 bases from V and 2 bases from J, with 10 bases in between. CDR3 length: 15 amino acids. Germline V gives CDR1 SNHLY, CDR2 FYNNEI. The CDR3 bases are TGTGCCAGCAGTGAAAGAGGGTTAGCTGGAAACACCATATATTTT. Translation gives CASSERGLAGNTIYF.

V usage is TRBV12-5 and J usage is TRBJ2-3, with TRBD2 identical over 7 bases. Per germline, CDR1 LGHNT and CDR2 FRNRAP. V shed 2 bases and J 2 bases; nucleotides not matched to a gene: 4. The CDR3 covers 15 residues. Here the CDR3 reads CASGLIAGFTDTQYF. CDR3 bases: TGTGCTAGTGGTTTGATAGCGGGTTTCACAGATACGCAGTATTTT.

J is TRBJ2-7 and V is TRBV5-5; D possibly corresponds to TRBD2 (6 bases). Germline assignment: CDR1 SGHKS and CDR2 YYEKEE (reference sequence). The CDR3 length is 15 residues. The V end lost 2 bases, the J end lost 4 bases, and 16 bases lay between the germline ends. The CDR3, as DNA: TGTGCCAGCAGCTTCCCCGGGACTCAGTCATACGAGCAGTACTTC. It specifies CASSFPGTQSYEQYF.

This rearrangement joins TRBV7-3 to TRBJ1-5; the match to TRBD1 covers 10 bases. Germline V gives CDR1 SGHTA, CDR2 FQGTGA. V lost 1 base, J lost 5 bases, and 2 bases stayed unmatched. CDR3 length: 15 residues. The CDR3 spells CASSLKDRGDQPQHF. For the CDR3, the DNA is TGTGCCAGCAGCTTAAAGGACAGGGGGGATCAGCCCCAGCATTTT.

The V gene is TRBV4-1, the J gene TRBJ2-6; D gene ambiguous. The germline V gene has CDR1 MGHRA and CDR2 YSYEKL. The CDR3 consists of 14 residues. With 3 bases removed from V and 0 bases from J, the gap between germline ends came to 3 bases. The CDR3 DNA reads TGCGCCAGCAGCCATAACTCTGGGGCCAACGTCCTGACTTTC. It is translated as CASSHNSGANVLTF.

V and J are TRBV25-1 and TRBJ2-7; 16 nucleotides match TRBD2. The CDR3 runs 17 residues. The germline gives CDR1 MGHDK, CDR2 SYGVNS. V lost 6 bases, J lost 2 bases, and 7 bases stayed unmatched. The DNA for the CDR3 is TGTGCCAGCAGGGGACCGGGACTAGCGGGAGGGCCCTACGAGCAGTACTTC. Its protein is CASRGPGLAGGPYEQYF.

CDR3 sequence reads: CASSQNPGQEVGEQFF. DNA for the CDR3: TGTGCCAGCAGCCAAAACCCGGGACAGGAAGTGGGTGAGCAGTTCTTC. The rearrangement uses TRBV9 and TRBJ2-1; 8 bases align to TRBD1. The CDR3 extends over 16 amino acids. CDR1 SGDLS and CDR2 YYNGEE come from the germline V gene. The V segment lost 4 bases and the J segment 9 bases; nucleotides outside the gene matches: 15.

The rearrangement links TRBV2 to TRBJ2-1; D is undetermined. Germline loops: CDR1 SNHLY, CDR2 FYNNEI. The CDR3 loop spans 14 amino acids. V lost 4 bases to trimming and J lost 0 bases, with 7 bases between them. Written as DNA, the CDR3 is TGTGCCAGCAGTGCGGTCGGCTCCTACAATGAGCAGTTCTTC. This sequence encodes CASSAVGSYNEQFF.

V usage is TRBV6-5 and J usage is TRBJ1-2; TRBD1 is a possible D gene (5 bases). This CDR3 contains 13 residues. V lost 7 bases and J lost 8, with 17 bases in between. The V gene's germline CDR1 is MNHEY and CDR2 SVGAGI. The CDR3 bases are TGTGCCAGCACCCGGGGGGAGGGCGGAGGCTACACCTTC. This codes for CASTRGEGGGYTF.